Detailed here is one T cell receptor beta chain. The sample carries other DNA sequences with the same CDR3. The sample is drawn from a study of control samples from healthy donors and cancer patients. Trimming took 4 bases from V and 2 from J; bases not matched to a gene: 3. From germline, CDR1 is SGHRS and CDR2 YFSETQ. CDR3 length equals 13 residues. The method was immunoSEQ multiplex PCR; TCRdb's version includes in-frame clones alone and lacks a portion of them. The sample yields some 150,000 clones, around 94% seen once. Sequencing was performed on PBMCs. The sequence derives from a man aged 55 to 70 with colorectal cancer. The genes are TRBV5-1 and TRBJ2-7, with 7 bases that match TRBD1. Here the CDR3 reads CASSPGTAYEQYF. CDR3 nucleotide sequence: TGCGCCAGCAGCCCGGGGACAGCCTACGAGCAGTACTTC.